The 7 T cell receptor beta chains below come from one sample, sequenced in a study of blood T cells in healthy people across ages. Next came a second PCR, run for about 7 to 12 cycles, which used a sample-barcoded 5' primer along with a J-beta primer mix. TCRdb redid the calling of the 5' RACE reads with MiXCR, one entry per CDR3 protein. The sample has 750,000 to 850,000 distinct CDR3 sequences, around 25% seen once; the top ten hold roughly 3.5%. These data also featured in a second study, about T cells of mothers and their children.

Sequencing input: blood. These receptors were collected from a boy between 5 and 17 years old in good health.

This clonotype was found a few times. V usage is TRBV2 and J usage is TRBJ2-1, with D possibly matching TRBD1 (6 bases). Germline CDR1 and CDR2: SNHLY and FYNNEI. Trimming took 6 bases from V and 0 from J, leaving 18 bases between them. The CDR3 spans 17 residues. The CDR3 DNA sequence: TGTGCCAGCAGGAAGGGGGTTAGCGATAGCTCCTACAATGAGCAGTTCTTC. This encodes CASRKGVSDSSYNEQFF.

This chain joins TRBV7-2 and TRBJ1-2, with 9 positions matching TRBD1. The germline V gene encodes CDR1 SGHTA and CDR2 FQGNSA. The trim removed 5 bases at V and 4 bases at J, leaving 8 bases unmatched. This CDR3 contains 15 residues. DNA for the CDR3: TGTGCCAGCAGCCCAGGGACAGGGAATGGCTATGGCTACACCTTC. Translation gives CASSPGTGNGYGYTF. Filled out from reference TRBV7-2 and TRBJ1-2, the complete variable domain reads GAGVSQSPSNKVTEKGKDVELRCDPISGHTALYWYRQSLGQGLEFLIYFQGNSAPDKSGLPSDRFSAERTGGSVSTLTIQRTQQEDSAVYLCASSPGTGNGYGYTFGSGTRLTVV.

In the case of this clonotype: Relative to the germline gene, one junction end is altered; a read error may explain this. This chain connects TRBV6-5 to TRBJ1-1, with D unclear. The germline V gene encodes CDR1 MNHEY and CDR2 SVGAGI. The CDR3 is 14 residues long. This chain's CDR3 is CVSSYSSSWTEAFF. CDR3 nucleotides: TGTGTCAGCAGTTACTCGTCGAGCTGGACTGAAGCTTTCTTT.

The sample holds a few counts of this clonotype. The gene calls are TRBV5-5 and TRBJ2-4; 7 nucleotides align to TRBD1. The J segment lost 7 bases and the V segment lost 5 bases, leaving 6 bases of the junction unmatched. The CDR3 spans 13 residues. Per the germline V gene, CDR1 is SGHKS and CDR2 is YYEKEE (reference sequence). The CDR3 DNA reads TGTGCCAGCAGGGGACAGCAAAGGAACATTCAGTACTTC. This codes for CASRGQQRNIQYF.

This clonotype showed up just a few times. A read error is likely, as this CDR3 ends without the conserved phenylalanine or tryptophan. The V and J genes are TRBV20-1 and TRBJ2-7, with D perhaps matching TRBD1 or TRBD2 (5 bases each). The V end lost 6 bases, the J end lost 6 bases, and 24 bases lay between the germline ends. Germline assignment: CDR1 DFQATT and CDR2 SNEGSKA (reference sequence). This CDR3 has 15 amino acids. The CDR3 spells CSASRSGDPYGEQYL. The CDR3 DNA is TGCAGTGCCTCAAGGTCTGGGGACCCTTACGGCGAGCAGTACCTC.

This clonotype occurred many times. The chain joins TRBV30 to TRBJ2-2, with D uncertain. Trimming took 0 bases from V and 2 from J, leaving 7 bases between them. Looked up from germline, CDR1 is GTSNPN and CDR2 is SVGIG (reference sequence). CDR3 size: 14 residues. The CDR3 nucleotides are TGTGCCTGGAGTGTTGTGACAAACACCGGGGAGCTGTTTTTT. It is translated as CAWSVVTNTGELFF.

The rearrangement joins TRBV29-1 to TRBJ1-2; D is undetermined. The CDR3 has 11 amino acids. The germline gives CDR1 SQVTM, CDR2 ANQGSEA. V lost 2 bases, J lost 2 bases, and 3 bases lay in between. The CDR3 coding sequence is TGCAGCGTTGAACTAAACTATGGCTACACCTTC. Protein sequence: CSVELNYGYTF.